Following are 32 T cell receptor beta chains from one sample sequenced in a study of blood T cell repertoires in COVID-19. Measured with immunoSEQ multiplex PCR; TCRdb has only the in-frame clones, and not every one. The profile shows more than 150,000 clones, approximately 80% of them singletons. Sequenced: peripheral blood. All receptors derive from a human donor in a cohort sampled during active COVID-19.

The J gene is TRBJ2-2, the V gene TRBV5-4; 16 positions match TRBD2. The CDR3 totals 17 residues. The germline V gene has CDR1 SGHNT and CDR2 YYREEE (reference sequence). V shed 0 bases, J shed 6 bases, and the junction held 2 bases outside the gene matches. CDR3 sequence reads: CASSLAGTSGGAGELFF. The DNA of the CDR3 is TGTGCCAGCAGCTTGGCGGGGACTAGCGGGGGGGCCGGGGAGCTGTTTTTT.

This clone was counted once. The chain employs TRBV3-1 (or the pseudogene TRBV3-2) and TRBJ2-7; D ambiguous. The CDR3 is 17 amino acids. The germline gives CDR1 LGHDT, CDR2 YNNKEL (reference sequence). The V end was cut by 5 bases, the J end by 0 bases, with 20 bases between. The CDR3 spells CASSSQIPGPSSYEQYF. In nucleotides, the CDR3 is TGTGCCAGCAGCTCACAAATCCCGGGTCCGAGCTCCTACGAGCAGTACTTC.

CDR3 DNA: TGCGCCAGCAGCCAAGGACACGGAGGGGCGAACACTGAAGCTTTCTTT. This translates into CASSQGHGGANTEAFF. The chain carries TRBV4-1 and TRBJ1-1; perhaps TRBD1 as D (5 bases). The CDR3 is 16 amino acids. V lost 1 base to trimming and J lost 1 base, with 13 bases between them. Per germline, CDR1 MGHRA and CDR2 YSYEKL.

The chain employs TRBV6-5 and TRBJ1-3, with D hard to call. V shed 3 bases and J shed 0 bases, with 9 bases lying between them. This CDR3 region has 15 residues. Germline-derived CDR1 and CDR2 are MNHEY and SVGAGI. The CDR3 nucleotides are TGTGCCAGCAGTTATGCGTCACCCTCTGGAAACACCATATATTTT. Its translation is CASSYASPSGNTIYF.

V gene TRBV7-9 combines with J gene TRBJ1-2, with D uncertain. The ends were cut back, 4 bases at V and 6 bases at J, with 12 bases in the middle. This CDR3 comprises 13 residues. Germline CDR1 and CDR2: SEHNR and FQNEAQ (reference sequence). CDR3 nucleotide sequence: TGTGCCAGCAGCTCACAGCTTGGCGATGGCTACACCTTC. It yields the protein CASSSQLGDGYTF.

The chain links TRBV5-1 to TRBJ1-1; 8 positions agree with TRBD1. Germline CDR1 reads SGHRS; CDR2 reads YFSETQ. The CDR3 totals 15 residues. The junction had 9 bases not matched to a gene; V was cut back by 3 bases and J by 5 bases. The chain's CDR3 is CASSSGQGGETEAFF. The DNA of the CDR3 is TGCGCCAGCAGCTCCGGACAGGGAGGAGAAACTGAAGCTTTCTTT.

This clone was recorded once. The gene calls are TRBV6-6 and TRBJ2-5, with D unclear. The CDR3 spans 16 residues. The V gene lost 0 bases and the J gene lost 5 bases, with 16 bases spanning the gap. Germline CDR1 and CDR2: MNHNY and SVGAGI (reference sequence). The CDR3 coding sequence is TGTGCCAGCAGTTACTCGATGTCAACAAGTCCGGAGACCCAGTACTTC. This encodes CASSYSMSTSPETQYF.

The chain combines TRBV6-5 with TRBJ1-2; TRBD1 might be the D (6 bases). The ends were cut back, 4 bases at V and 4 bases at J, with 10 bases in the middle. The germline CDR1 and CDR2 sequences are MNHEY and SVGAGI. The CDR3 has 13 amino acids. The CDR3 region is CASSSGGSYGYTF. The CDR3 bases are TGTGCCAGCAGTTCTGGGGGCAGCTATGGCTACACCTTC.

The chain joins TRBV7-8 to TRBJ2-3, with D possibly being TRBD1 (5 bases). From germline, CDR1 is SGHVS and CDR2 FQNEAQ. V was pared by 2 bases and J by 3 bases, with 9 bases between. The CDR3 is made up of 14 amino acids. In nucleotides, the CDR3 is TGTGCCAGCAGCTTATTTAGACAGACAGATACGCAGTATTTT. Translated, it gives CASSLFRQTDTQYF.

The chain is built from TRBV7-7 and TRBJ1-1, with no clear D. This CDR3 has 13 residues. V lost 0 bases to trimming and J lost 0 bases, with 2 bases between them. CDR1 SSHAT and CDR2 FNYEAQ come from the germline V gene (reference sequence). The chain's CDR3 is CASSLAMNTEAFF. For the CDR3, the DNA is TGTGCCAGCAGCTTAGCTATGAACACTGAAGCTTTCTTT.

This clone was observed once. V and J are TRBV27 and TRBJ1-2; the D gene is possibly TRBD1 (5 bases). With 6 bases removed from V and 8 bases from J, the gap between germline ends came to 16 bases. Germline values: CDR1 MNHEY, CDR2 SMNVEV (reference sequence). This CDR3 is 13 amino acids long. The CDR3 DNA reads as TGTGCCAGCAGGGGGGGAGGGAGTGGCGGCTACACCTTC. Protein product: CASRGGGSGGYTF.

The V call is TRBV4-1, the J call TRBJ1-2; D gene uncertain. Germline lookup yields CDR1 MGHRA and CDR2 YSYEKL. This CDR3 contains 14 residues. The ends were cut back, 4 bases at V and 5 bases at J, with 14 bases in the middle. CDR3 region: CASSLSAGDYGYTF. CDR3 DNA sequence: TGCGCCAGCAGCCTAAGCGCCGGGGATTATGGCTACACCTTC.

The V and J genes are TRBV18 and TRBJ2-7, with 7 bases that match TRBD1. The CDR3 totals 13 residues. V shed 3 bases, J shed 6 bases, and the junction held 5 bases outside the gene matches. Looked up from germline, CDR1 is KGHSH and CDR2 is LQKENI. The CDR3 is CASSPGQSPEQYF. Written as DNA, the CDR3 is TGTGCCAGCTCACCGGGACAGTCCCCCGAGCAGTACTTC. Drawing the rest from reference TRBV18 and TRBJ2-7, the complete variable domain is NAGVMQNPRHLVRRRGQEARLRCSPMKGHSHVYWYRQLPEEGLKFMVYLQKENIIDESGMPKERFSAEFPKEGPSILRIQQVVRGDSAAYFCASSPGQSPEQYFGPGTRLTVT.

As DNA, the CDR3 is TGTGCCACCGGTCAAAGCGCCGGGGAGCTGTTTTTT. It yields the protein CATGQSAGELFF. This rearrangement joins TRBV6-5 to TRBJ2-2, with no clear D. The CDR3 consists of 12 residues. The germline V and J ends were trimmed by 10 bases and 6 bases, with 12 bases remaining between them. Germline lookup yields CDR1 MNHEY and CDR2 SVGAGI.

The rearrangement uses TRBV6-7 and TRBJ2-5; a possible D gene is TRBD1 (6 bases). TRBV6-7 is placed among ORFs of uncertain function. This CDR3 is 18 amino acids long. V was trimmed by 1 base and J by 5 bases, leaving 23 bases between them. CDR3 DNA sequence: TGTGCCAGCAGTTACTTCCCCCAACTACAGGGCCCAGGGGAGACCCAGTACTTC. Residues: CASSYFPQLQGPGETQYF.

This chain connects TRBV3-1 (or the pseudogene TRBV3-2) to TRBJ1-2; TRBD1 matches 7 bases. This CDR3 comprises 16 residues. CDR1 and CDR2 from the germline V gene are LGHDT and YNNKEL (reference sequence). The V and J ends lost 1 base and 5 bases, in that order; junction bases with no gene match: 10. The CDR3: CASSQAPGDRGYGYTF. CDR3 coding DNA: TGTGCCAGCAGCCAAGCCCCGGGGGACAGAGGGTATGGCTACACCTTC.

The CDR3 sequence: CASSLYQGARGYTF. DNA of the CDR3: TGTGCCAGCAGCTTGTATCAGGGGGCGCGGGGCTACACCTTC. V gene TRBV5-6 combines with J gene TRBJ1-2; 8 bases map to TRBD1. The germline V gene encodes CDR1 SGHDT and CDR2 YYEEEE. The junction had 7 bases not matched to a gene; V was cut back by 1 base and J by 8 bases. The length of the CDR3 is 14 residues.

J is TRBJ2-6 and V is TRBV3-1 (or the pseudogene TRBV3-2); TRBD1 is a possible D gene (5 bases). With 2 bases removed from V and 0 bases from J, the gap between germline ends came to 20 bases. CDR3 length: 20 residues. Germline loops: CDR1 LGHDT, CDR2 YNNKEL (reference sequence). The DNA for the CDR3 is TGTGCCAGCAGCCAAACTACGACAGCCCCCTACGCCTCTGGGGCCAACGTCCTGACTTTC. Its translation: CASSQTTTAPYASGANVLTF.

This chain links TRBV19 with TRBJ2-7, with 8 bases matching TRBD1. From germline, CDR1 is LNHDA and CDR2 SQIVND (reference sequence). Trimming removed 6 bases from V and 2 bases from J; junction bases left unmatched: 9. The CDR3 has 15 residues. CDR3 nucleotide sequence: TGTGCCAGTAGCCGAGATGGACAGGGACCCTACGAGCAGTACTTC. Translating it yields CASSRDGQGPYEQYF.

This chain joins TRBV29-1 and TRBJ1-1; 7 bases are shared with TRBD1. This CDR3 is built from 13 residues. Germline V CDR1 and CDR2: SQVTM, ANQGSEA. The V gene end was trimmed by 2 bases and the J gene end by 7 bases; junction bases not matched to a gene: 7. The CDR3 sequence: CSVERTGESEAFF. The DNA for the CDR3 is TGCAGCGTTGAACGGACAGGAGAAAGTGAAGCTTTCTTT.

This rearrangement joins TRBV5-1 to TRBJ1-2; 9 nucleotides match TRBD1. The J segment lost 2 bases and the V segment lost 4 bases, leaving 6 bases of the junction unmatched. This CDR3 has 15 amino acids. CDR1 is SGHRS, CDR2 YFSETQ, per germline. The CDR3 DNA reads as TGCGCCAGCAGCCAATCCGGGACAGGGAACTATGGCTACACCTTC. The encoded protein is CASSQSGTGNYGYTF.

This chain connects TRBV5-1 to TRBJ1-1; D may be TRBD1 (6 bases). V lost 0 bases, J lost 4 bases, and 16 bases lay in between. The CDR3 covers 16 residues. The germline V gene has CDR1 SGHRS and CDR2 YFSETQ. CDR3 in amino acids: CASSLDAQGAGTEAFF. The DNA for the CDR3 is TGCGCCAGCAGCTTGGACGCACAGGGTGCCGGCACTGAAGCTTTCTTT.

The gene calls are TRBV5-1 and TRBJ1-6; D is possibly TRBD1 (6 bases). V was pared by 3 bases and J by 19 bases, with 17 bases between. CDR3 size: 12 residues. CDR1 and CDR2 from the germline V gene are SGHRS and YFSETQ. The CDR3 sequence: CASSSGMGTTHF. CDR3 coding DNA: TGCGCCAGCAGCTCGGGGATGGGGACAACACACTTT.

This chain joins TRBV5-4 and TRBJ2-5; D perhaps matches TRBD1 (6 bases). Germline lookup yields CDR1 SGHNT and CDR2 YYREEE (reference sequence). There are 17 residues in the CDR3. V was cut by 2 bases and J by 0 bases, with 17 bases left in between. DNA for the CDR3: TGTGCCAGCAGCTTACGTAAGACAGGATTGTACCAAGAGACCCAGTACTTC. This gives the protein CASSLRKTGLYQETQYF.

A single count supports this clone. The V call is TRBV5-1, the J call TRBJ1-1; a weak D match, TRBD1 (5 bases). Germline loops: CDR1 SGHRS, CDR2 YFSETQ. The CDR3 extends over 14 amino acids. The ends were cut back, 1 base at V and 0 bases at J, with 7 bases in the middle. This chain's CDR3 is CASSLSTVNTEAFF. In nucleotides, the CDR3 is TGCGCCAGCAGCTTGTCGACAGTGAACACTGAAGCTTTCTTT.

This clone has just a few counts. The chain joins TRBV24-1 to TRBJ1-6, with D possibly TRBD1 on 5 matching bases. Germline CDR1 is KGHDR and CDR2 is SFDVKD. Trimming stripped 10 bases from V and 3 bases from J, with 9 bases between. CDR3 length equals 13 residues. CDR3 residues: CATKTDYNSPLHF. CDR3 coding DNA: TGTGCCACGAAGACAGACTATAATTCACCCCTCCACTTT.

The chain uses TRBV10-3 and TRBJ1-1; D perhaps matches TRBD1 (6 bases). CDR3 length: 13 residues. Germline V lookup: CDR1 ENHRY, CDR2 SYGVKD. V lost 6 bases and J lost 4, with 12 bases in between. CDR3 amino acids: CAIRDTGSTEAFF. DNA of the CDR3: TGTGCCATCAGGGATACAGGGAGCACTGAAGCTTTCTTT.

The V and J genes are TRBV5-1 and TRBJ2-1; 9 nucleotides align to TRBD2. This CDR3 has 16 amino acids. The germline V gene encodes CDR1 SGHRS and CDR2 YFSETQ. The ends lost 0 bases at V and 12 bases at J; junction bases unmatched: 13. The CDR3 DNA reads TGCGCCAGCAGCTTGGGAGTGGCGGGGGGGCTGACCCCGCAGTTCTTC. It codes for CASSLGVAGGLTPQFF.

This CDR3 is CASRLTVNYGYTF. The CDR3 DNA reads as TGTGCCAGCAGACTGACAGTGAACTATGGCTACACCTTC. This chain uses TRBV6-5 with TRBJ1-2, with D maybe TRBD1 (5 bases). This CDR3 contains 13 residues. Trimming cost V 6 bases and J 2 bases, with 10 bases left between them. The germline V gene encodes CDR1 MNHEY and CDR2 SVGAGI.

V and J are TRBV12-3 or TRBV12-4 and TRBJ1-1, with a possible D match to TRBD1 (6 bases). V was clipped by 8 bases and J by 1 base, with 11 bases between them. This CDR3 region has 13 residues. CDR3 region: CASGGAGNTEAFF. CDR3 sequence (DNA): TGTGCCAGCGGGGGGGCCGGGAACACTGAAGCTTTCTTT.

This clone has a handful of counts. CDR3 amino acids: CASSQVGGAGYTF. The CDR3, as DNA: TGTGCCAGCAGCCAAGTAGGGGGGGCTGGCTACACCTTC. The gene calls are TRBV14 and TRBJ1-2; tentatively, D is TRBD1 (6 bases). CDR3 length: 13 amino acids. The germline CDR1 and CDR2 sequences are SGHDN and FVKESK. V lost 1 base and J 7 bases, leaving 10 bases between the germline ends.

The V and J genes are TRBV18 and TRBJ2-7; a possible D gene is TRBD2 (6 bases). This CDR3 is 12 amino acids long. Germline CDR1 and CDR2: KGHSH and LQKENI. V was cut by 0 bases and J by 7 bases, with 7 bases left in between. CDR3 loop: CASSPPEGEQYF. The CDR3 DNA sequence: TGTGCCAGCTCACCACCGGAGGGGGAGCAGTACTTC.